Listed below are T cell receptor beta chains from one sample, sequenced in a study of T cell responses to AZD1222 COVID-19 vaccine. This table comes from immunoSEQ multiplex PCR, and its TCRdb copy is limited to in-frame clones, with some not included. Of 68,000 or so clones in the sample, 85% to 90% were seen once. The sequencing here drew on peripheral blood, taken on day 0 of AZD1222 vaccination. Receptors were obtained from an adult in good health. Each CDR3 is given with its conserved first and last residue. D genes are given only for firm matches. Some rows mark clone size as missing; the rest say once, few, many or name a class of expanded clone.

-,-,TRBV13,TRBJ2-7,CASSSRQRSSYEQYF,TGTGCCAGCAGCTCGCGACAGCGTAGCTCCTACGAGCAGTACTTC
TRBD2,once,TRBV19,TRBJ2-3,CASPPGAGGPDTQYF,TGTGCCAGTCCCCCCGGGGCGGGAGGGCCAGATACGCAGTATTTT
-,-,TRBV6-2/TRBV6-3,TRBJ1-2,CASSYPPKGYGGYTF,TGTGCCAGCAGTTACCCCCCCAAGGGGTACGGTGGCTACACCTTC
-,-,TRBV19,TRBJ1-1,CASRKGSWNTEAFF,TGTGCCAGTCGGAAGGGTTCGTGGAACACTGAAGCTTTCTTT
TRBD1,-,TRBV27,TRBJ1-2,CASRPGGSVYRYTF,TGTGCCAGCAGACCAGGGGGCTCGGTATATCGCTACACCTTC
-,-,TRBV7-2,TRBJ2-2,CASSLVRIAGTGELFF,TGTGCCAGCAGCTTAGTACGTATTGCGGGCACCGGGGAGCTGTTTTTT
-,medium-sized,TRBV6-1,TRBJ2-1,CASSEAAESSYNEQFF,TGTGCCAGCAGTGAAGCCGCGGAAAGCTCCTACAATGAGCAGTTCTTC
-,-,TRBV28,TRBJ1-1,CASSLTFRSEKAFF,TGTGCCAGCAGTTTGACTTTTCGTTCGGAGAAAGCTTTCTTT
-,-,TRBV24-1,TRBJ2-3,CATSDIRDATDTQYF,TGTGCCACCAGTGATATCCGGGACGCGACAGATACGCAGTATTTT
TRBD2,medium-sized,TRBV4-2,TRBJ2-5,CASSRNREGQETQYF,TGTGCCAGCAGCCGAAACCGGGAGGGTCAAGAGACCCAGTACTTC
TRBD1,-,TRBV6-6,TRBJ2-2,CASRVGTGPTGELFF,TGTGCCAGCAGGGTGGGGACAGGTCCCACCGGGGAGCTGTTTTTT
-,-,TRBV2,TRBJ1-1,CASSVEAGTEAFF,TGTGCCAGCAGTGTTGAGGCAGGGACTGAAGCTTTCTTT
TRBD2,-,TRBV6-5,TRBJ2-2,CASDLAGGDTGELFF,TGTGCCAGCGACCTAGCGGGAGGGGACACCGGGGAGCTGTTTTTT
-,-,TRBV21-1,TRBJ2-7,CASSSSYQGSYEQYF,TGTGCCAGCAGTTCCTCTTACCAGGGGTCCTACGAGCAGTACTTC
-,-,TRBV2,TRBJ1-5,CASSLDGNSNQPQHF,TGTGCCAGCAGCCTAGACGGAAATAGCAATCAGCCCCAGCATTTT
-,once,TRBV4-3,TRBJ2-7,CASSPGRGSPYEQYF,TGCGCCAGCAGCCCGGGCCGGGGGTCCCCCTACGAGCAGTACTTC
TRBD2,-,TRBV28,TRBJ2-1,CASSLGTSATMEEQFF,TGTGCCAGCAGTTTAGGTACTAGCGCGACAATGGAGGAGCAGTTCTTC
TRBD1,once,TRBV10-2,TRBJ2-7,CASSLDRVYEQYF,TGCGCCAGCAGTCTAGACAGGGTCTACGAGCAGTACTTC
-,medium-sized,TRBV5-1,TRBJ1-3,CASSPGGGSGNTIYF,TGCGCCAGCAGCCCCGGCGGGGGATCTGGAAACACCATATATTTT
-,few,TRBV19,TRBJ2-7,CASSTYRRSYEQYF,TGTGCCAGTAGTACCTACAGACGCTCCTACGAGCAGTACTTC
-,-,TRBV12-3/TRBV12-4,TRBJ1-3,CASSPGSGNTIYF,TGTGCCAGCAGCCCGGGCTCTGGAAACACCATATATTTT
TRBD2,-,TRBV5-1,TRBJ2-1,CASSLEPGLAGARYNEQFF,TGCGCCAGCAGCTTAGAGCCCGGACTAGCGGGAGCTAGGTACAATGAGCAGTTCTTC
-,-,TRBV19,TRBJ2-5,CASSIYRRDRRQETQYF,TGTGCCAGTAGTATATATCGGCGGGACCGCAGGCAAGAGACCCAGTACTTC
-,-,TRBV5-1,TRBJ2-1,CASRQEGRSYNEQFF,TGCGCCAGCCGACAGGAGGGCCGCTCCTACAATGAGCAGTTCTTC
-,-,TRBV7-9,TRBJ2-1,CASSPQAASNEQFF,TGTGCCAGCAGCCCCCAGGCTGCTAGTAATGAGCAGTTCTTC
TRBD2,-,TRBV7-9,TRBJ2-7,CASSQHSGSGYYEQYF,TGTGCCAGCAGCCAACATAGCGGGAGTGGGTACTACGAGCAGTACTTC
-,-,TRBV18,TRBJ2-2,CASSRPNTGELFF,TGTGCCAGCTCACGCCCGAACACCGGGGAGCTGTTTTTT
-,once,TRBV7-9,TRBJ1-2,CASSARTVTYGYTF,TGTGCCAGCAGCGCCCGGACCGTCACCTATGGCTACACCTTC
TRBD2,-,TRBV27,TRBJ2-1,CASSFFAGVNEQFF,TGTGCCAGCAGTTTTTTTGCGGGAGTCAATGAGCAGTTCTTC
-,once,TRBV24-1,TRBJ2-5,CATSDFSETQYF,TGTGCCACCAGTGATTTTTCAGAGACCCAGTACTTC
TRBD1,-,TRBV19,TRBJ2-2,CASSRGDRDDTGELFF,TGTGCCAGTAGTAGGGGGGACAGGGATGACACCGGGGAGCTGTTTTTT
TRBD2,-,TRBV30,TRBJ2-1,CAWTGLVWNEQFF,TGTGCCTGGACCGGACTAGTTTGGAATGAGCAGTTCTTC
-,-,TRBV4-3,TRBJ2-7,CASSQEHLSYYEQYF,TGCGCCAGCAGCCAAGAGCACCTAAGCTACTACGAGCAGTACTTC
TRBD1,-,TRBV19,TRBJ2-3,CASSPGVTGITDTQYF,TGTGCCAGTAGTCCCGGCGTGACAGGGATCACAGATACGCAGTATTTT